Listed here are 3 T cell receptor beta chains from one sample, sequenced in a study of blood T cell repertoires in COVID-19. Assay: immunoSEQ multiplex PCR; the TCRdb copy retains only in-frame clones and omits some. The sample has approximately 240,000 clones, 65% to 85% seen once. The specimen was peripheral blood. The receptors were sampled from a woman aged 40 to 50 with active or convalescent COVID-19.

The rearrangement links TRBV18 to TRBJ2-3; maybe TRBD1 (6 bases). The CDR3 extends over 16 amino acids. Trimming removed 3 bases at V and 2 bases at J, with 15 bases between. The germline V gene has CDR1 KGHSH and CDR2 LQKENI. The CDR3 reads CASSPETDSFTDTQYF. Here the CDR3 DNA reads TGTGCCAGCTCACCGGAGACGGACAGCTTCACAGATACGCAGTATTTT.

The chain has TRBV25-1 and TRBJ1-2, with 9 bases that match TRBD1. Germline CDR1 reads MGHDK; CDR2 reads SYGVNS. The CDR3 has 13 residues. Trimming took 6 bases from V and 7 from J; bases not matched to a gene: 6. CDR3 in DNA: TGTGCCAGCAGCGGACAGGGGATGAGTGGCTACACCTTC. Amino acid sequence: CASSGQGMSGYTF.

This chain connects TRBV7-9 to TRBJ2-5, with 9 bases identical to TRBD1. The V gene end was trimmed by 5 bases and the J gene end by 8 bases; junction bases not matched to a gene: 12. CDR1 SEHNR and CDR2 FQNEAQ come from the germline V gene (reference sequence). The CDR3 loop spans 15 amino acids. The CDR3 protein is CASSPRGGQGFTQYF. The CDR3 DNA reads as TGTGCCAGCAGCCCGCGAGGAGGACAGGGGTTCACCCAGTACTTC.